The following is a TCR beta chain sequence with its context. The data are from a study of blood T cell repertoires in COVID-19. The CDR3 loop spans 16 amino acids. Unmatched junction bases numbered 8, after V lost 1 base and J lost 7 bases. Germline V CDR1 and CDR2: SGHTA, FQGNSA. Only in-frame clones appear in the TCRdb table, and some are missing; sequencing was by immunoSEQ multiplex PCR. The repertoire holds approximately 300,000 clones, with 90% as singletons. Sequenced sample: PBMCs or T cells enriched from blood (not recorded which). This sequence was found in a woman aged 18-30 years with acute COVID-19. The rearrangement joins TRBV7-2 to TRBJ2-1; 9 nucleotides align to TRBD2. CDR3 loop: CASSLDSSGSANEQFF. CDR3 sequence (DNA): TGTGCCAGCAGCTTAGATAGTAGCGGGAGTGCGAATGAGCAGTTCTTC.